These 30 T cell receptor beta chains were sequenced from one sample in a study of T cells in Graves' hyperthyroidism and ophthalmopathy. Researchers amplified the TCR beta CDR3 regions from RNA transcripts. HTBI primers drove first-round RT-PCR of the TCR CDR3. Via MiXCR, TCRdb re-called the multiplex PCR reads, giving one row per CDR3 protein. This sample yields roughly 350,000 distinct CDR3 sequences, of which roughly an eighth are seen a single time; 30% to 40% belongs to the top ten. The sequenced sample consisted of blood. The receptors originated from a woman aged 40-49 years with Graves' ophthalmopathy.

This clonotype was seen more than once but under ten times. This sequence joins TRBV19 and TRBJ2-5, with 8 bases aligning to TRBD2. Germline assignment: CDR1 LNHDA and CDR2 SQIVND (reference sequence). The CDR3 sequence is 15 residues long. V lost 5 bases, J lost 1 base, and 6 bases stayed unmatched. The CDR3 coding sequence is TGTGCCAGTAGTTCAATTAGCGGGACCCAAGAGACCCAGTACTTC. Protein sequence: CASSSISGTQETQYF.

The chain recombines TRBV20-1 with TRBJ2-7; D possibly corresponds to TRBD1 (5 bases). CDR1 DFQATT and CDR2 SNEGSKA come from the germline V gene (reference sequence). V lost 4 bases to trimming and J lost 3 bases, with 13 bases between them. There are 13 residues in the CDR3. The DNA for the CDR3 is TGCAGTGCTAATTCAGGGCATTACTACGAGCAGTACTTC. It translates to CSANSGHYYEQYF.

V is TRBV5-4 and J is TRBJ2-5; D is unclear. The length of the CDR3 is 15 residues. Trimming left V 4 bases short and J 2 bases short, with 15 bases between. The germline V gene encodes CDR1 SGHNT and CDR2 YYREEE (reference sequence). The CDR3 DNA follows: TGTGCCAGCAGCCCCGGGTCGACAAGACAAGAGACCCAGTACTTC. Protein sequence: CASSPGSTRQETQYF.

This rearrangement joins TRBV6-2 or TRBV6-3 to TRBJ1-4; a weak D match, TRBD1 (6 bases). Germline V gene lookup returns CDR1 MNHEY and CDR2 SVGEGT. The CDR3 totals 17 residues. The V gene lost 5 bases and the J gene lost 5 bases, with 21 bases spanning the gap. The CDR3 coding sequence is TGTGCCAGCAGTCCCTTCGGAGAACAGGGAGCGAATGAAAAACTGTTTTTT. Translating it yields CASSPFGEQGANEKLFF.

This clonotype was picked up one time. The CDR3 DNA sequence: TGTGCCAGCAGAAACCAGGGGATCCCCCCGAACACTGAAGCTTTCTTT. This sequence encodes CASRNQGIPPNTEAFF. This chain connects TRBV6-1 to TRBJ1-1; tentatively, D is TRBD1 (6 bases). Germline CDR1 MNHNS, CDR2 SASEGT. The CDR3 contains 16 residues. V gave up 6 bases and J gave up 1 base, with 18 bases separating them.

The chain joins TRBV5-1 to TRBJ1-1, with D possibly TRBD1 on 6 matching bases. Germline CDR1 and CDR2: SGHRS and YFSETQ. Trimming removed 0 bases from V and 2 bases from J, with 11 bases in between. The CDR3 is 15 residues long. The CDR3 loop is CASSLAPGQNTEAFF. CDR3 bases: TGCGCCAGCAGCTTGGCCCCGGGACAAAACACTGAAGCTTTCTTT.

Ten or more counts support this clonotype. The chain couples TRBV7-8 to TRBJ2-1; D is undetermined. The CDR3 totals 15 residues. CDR1 and CDR2 from the germline V gene are SGHVS and FQNEAQ. The V and J ends lost 3 bases and 4 bases respectively, with 13 bases between them. The CDR3 DNA reads TGTGCCAGCAGCTTCTCTCGGATGGCGTACAATGAGCAGTTCTTC. Protein sequence: CASSFSRMAYNEQFF.

This clonotype has ten or more counts. V is TRBV28 and J is TRBJ1-2; D remains unclear. The CDR3 spans 12 residues. V was pared by 7 bases and J by 3 bases, with 9 bases between. Looked up from germline, CDR1 is MDHEN and CDR2 is SYDVKM. CDR3 sequence reads: CASIGNDYGYTF. The CDR3 DNA sequence: TGTGCCAGCATCGGCAATGACTATGGCTACACCTTC.

This clonotype has more than one count but fewer than ten. This sequence joins TRBV19 and TRBJ2-3; maybe TRBD2 (5 bases). Germline V gives CDR1 LNHDA, CDR2 SQIVND (reference sequence). With 1 base removed from V and 0 bases from J, the gap between germline ends came to 11 bases. The CDR3 is 16 residues long. CDR3 protein: CASSIGGSVSTDTQYF. DNA of the CDR3: TGTGCCAGTAGTATAGGGGGTAGCGTTAGCACAGATACGCAGTATTTT.

This clonotype was counted only a few times. The V call is TRBV7-9, the J call TRBJ2-6, with D possibly matching TRBD2 (5 bases). From germline, CDR1 is SEHNR and CDR2 FQNEAQ (reference sequence). The CDR3 consists of 16 residues. With 1 base removed from V and 1 base from J, the gap between germline ends came to 8 bases. In DNA, the CDR3 is TGTGCCAGCAGCTTAGTGAGGGCATCTGGGGCCAACGTCCTGACTTTC. Translated: CASSLVRASGANVLTF.

This clonotype was seen ten or more times. This sequence joins TRBV7-2 and TRBJ1-5, with TRBD1 as a possible D gene (5 bases). Trimming stripped 1 base from V and 9 bases from J, with 16 bases between. CDR1 is SGHTA and CDR2 is FQGNSA in the germline V gene. This CDR3 spans 15 amino acids. CDR3 DNA: TGTGCCAGCAGCTTAGTGGCAGGGCCTCAATGGCCCCAGCATTTT. It codes for CASSLVAGPQWPQHF.

This clonotype was detected only a few times. The rearrangement links TRBV7-9 to TRBJ2-3; 9 bases are shared with TRBD2. This CDR3 spans 15 amino acids. Losses at the gene ends were 6 bases for V and 4 bases for J; bases not matched to a gene: 8. CDR1 and CDR2 from the germline V gene are SEHNR and FQNEAQ (reference sequence). CDR3 loop: CASRIALAGPDTQYF. CDR3 in DNA: TGTGCCAGCAGAATCGCCCTAGCGGGGCCAGATACGCAGTATTTT.

The chain couples TRBV12-3 or TRBV12-4 to TRBJ1-5; TRBD1 might be the D (5 bases). The V and J ends lost 7 bases and 0 bases respectively, with 16 bases between them. This CDR3 region has 16 residues. This CDR3 reads CASTPFGGNSNQPQHF. The CDR3 nucleotides are TGTGCCAGCACCCCCTTCGGGGGTAATAGCAATCAGCCCCAGCATTTT.

The V gene is TRBV5-1, the J gene TRBJ2-6; D remains ambiguous. Trimming took 4 bases from V and 0 from J, leaving 8 bases between them. In germline, CDR1 is SGHRS, CDR2 YFSETQ. This CDR3 contains 15 residues. The CDR3 DNA sequence: TGCGCCAGCAGCCCAGCTGGCTCTGGGGCCAACGTCCTGACTTTC. Translation: CASSPAGSGANVLTF.

This clonotype was observed at least ten times. The rearrangement joins TRBV20-1 to TRBJ1-5, with 10 nucleotides matching TRBD1. The CDR3 consists of 14 residues. Unmatched junction bases numbered 4, after V lost 4 bases and J lost 4 bases. Germline V gives CDR1 DFQATT, CDR2 SNEGSKA (reference sequence). The CDR3: CSAKGQGGNQPQHF. The CDR3 coding sequence is TGCAGTGCTAAAGGACAGGGGGGAAATCAGCCCCAGCATTTT.

The J gene is TRBJ1-5, the V gene TRBV19; D call uncertain. V dropped 7 bases and J dropped 0 bases, with 13 bases sitting between them. The germline gives CDR1 LNHDA, CDR2 SQIVND (reference sequence). The CDR3 runs 15 residues. Here the CDR3 reads CASTKWANSNQPQHF. The CDR3 DNA follows: TGTGCCAGTACCAAATGGGCGAATAGCAATCAGCCCCAGCATTTT.

The V gene is TRBV28, the J gene TRBJ2-7; TRBD2 aligns across 13 bases. This CDR3 contains 15 residues. V lost 5 bases to trimming and J lost 5 bases; unmatched junction nucleotides: 6. Germline loops: CDR1 MDHEN, CDR2 SYDVKM. The CDR3 here is CASSPGTSGMHEQYF. In DNA, the CDR3 is TGTGCCAGCAGTCCCGGGACTAGCGGGATGCACGAGCAGTACTTC.

This clonotype was counted a few times. The chain couples TRBV3-1 to TRBJ1-6; unclear D gene. Trimming stripped 4 bases from V and 6 bases from J, with 10 bases between. The germline V gene encodes CDR1 LGHDT and CDR2 YNNKEL (reference sequence). This CDR3 has 14 amino acids. The DNA for the CDR3 is TGTGCCAGCAGCCTCTACGGGGTTAATTCACCCCTCCACTTT. This encodes CASSLYGVNSPLHF.

This clonotype was seen repeatedly, ten times or more. The CDR3 coding sequence is TGTGCCAGCAGTCAAACTAGCGGGAGGGCGGAGCAGTACTTC. Protein product: CASSQTSGRAEQYF. The V and J genes are TRBV28 and TRBJ2-7, with 13 bases identical to TRBD2. The CDR3 consists of 14 residues. Germline V CDR1 and CDR2: MDHEN, SYDVKM. The ends lost 5 bases at V and 7 bases at J; junction bases unmatched: 5.

The chain links TRBV11-2 to TRBJ2-7; no clear D gene. The CDR3 has 14 residues. V lost 1 base and J 1 base, leaving 8 bases between the germline ends. Germline CDR1 and CDR2: SGHAT and FQNNGV. CDR3 nucleotide sequence: TGTGCCAGCAGCTTAGTGTCTGAGTCCTACGAGCAGTACTTC. Residues: CASSLVSESYEQYF.

The genes are TRBV2 and TRBJ2-6; D gene uncertain. V was trimmed by 2 bases and J by 0 bases, leaving 5 bases between them. The CDR3 length is 15 residues. Germline lookup yields CDR1 SNHLY and CDR2 FYNNEI. This CDR3 is CASSERVSGANVLTF. The CDR3 region has the DNA TGTGCCAGCAGTGAAAGGGTCTCTGGGGCCAACGTCCTGACTTTC.

In this sample, this clonotype turned up many times. The chain couples TRBV6-1 to TRBJ1-1; tentative D call: TRBD1 (6 bases). CDR3 size: 13 residues. Trimming cost V 6 bases and J 1 base, with 9 bases left between them. Looked up from germline, CDR1 is MNHNS and CDR2 is SASEGT. Here the CDR3 reads CASRDSTNTEAFF. CDR3 DNA sequence: TGTGCCAGCAGGGACAGTACGAACACTGAAGCTTTCTTT.

Only a few counts were recorded for this clonotype. The chain is built from TRBV10-3 and TRBJ1-2; no firm D call. The CDR3 totals 13 residues. CDR1 ENHRY and CDR2 SYGVKD come from the germline V gene. V was clipped by 4 bases and J by 7 bases, with 13 bases between them. The CDR3 loop reads CAISGVLLPGYTF. The CDR3 bases are TGTGCCATCAGTGGAGTTCTTTTGCCTGGCTACACCTTC.

This clonotype was seen at least ten times. The DNA for the CDR3 is TGTGCCAGCAGCTTCGGTCTAGCGGGAGGGCCCACAGATACGCAGTATTTT. Its protein product is CASSFGLAGGPTDTQYF. This chain joins TRBV11-2 and TRBJ2-3; 12 bases fit TRBD2. The V gene's germline CDR1 is SGHAT and CDR2 FQNNGV. V trimming: 3 bases; J trimming: 2 bases; junction bases outside the gene matches: 6. The CDR3 runs to 17 residues.

In this sample, this clonotype turned up many times. V is TRBV5-6 and J is TRBJ2-7; a possible D gene is TRBD1 (6 bases). Germline V gives CDR1 SGHDT, CDR2 YYEEEE. V was shortened by 4 bases and J by 2 bases, with 10 bases between the two germline ends. CDR3 length: 13 amino acids. Here the CDR3 DNA reads TGTGCCAGCAGCATCAGGGGTACCTACGAGCAGTACTTC. Amino acid sequence: CASSIRGTYEQYF.

The sample holds a few counts of this clonotype. The chain uses TRBV10-3 and TRBJ2-2; TRBD2 is a possible D gene (6 bases). V was pared by 3 bases and J by 5 bases, with 19 bases between. The V gene's germline CDR1 is ENHRY and CDR2 SYGVKD. The CDR3 is made up of 17 amino acids. The CDR3 DNA follows: TGTGCCATCAGTGAATTCTCAGGCGCGGGATTAACCGGGGAGCTGTTTTTT. Its protein product is CAISEFSGAGLTGELFF.

This clonotype was seen many times. The chain couples TRBV2 to TRBJ1-2; D ambiguous. Germline CDR1 reads SNHLY; CDR2 reads FYNNEI. V dropped 1 base and J dropped 3 bases, with 12 bases sitting between them. CDR3 length: 15 amino acids. The DNA of the CDR3 is TGTGCCAGCAGTGAAGTGGTCAGTGGGTACTATGGCTACACCTTC. Translating it yields CASSEVVSGYYGYTF. The full variable domain, with the rest looked up from reference TRBV2 and TRBJ1-2, is EPEVTQTPSHQVTQMGQEVILRCVPISNHLYFYWYRQILGQKVEFLVSFYNNEISEKSEIFDDQFSVERPDGSNFTLKIRSTKLEDSAMYFCASSEVVSGYYGYTFGSGTRLTVV.

This clonotype was seen many times. The chain combines TRBV3-1 with TRBJ2-3; no clear D gene. Germline V gene sequence: CDR1 LGHDT, CDR2 YNNKEL (reference sequence). There are 13 residues in the CDR3. Deletions cut 4 bases from V and 1 base from J, with 6 bases between. The CDR3 is CASSLRGTDTQYF. The CDR3 DNA is TGTGCCAGCAGCCTTAGAGGCACAGATACGCAGTATTTT.

This clonotype occurred a few times. The genes are TRBV7-9 and TRBJ1-1, with a possible D match to TRBD1 (6 bases). The V and J ends lost 4 bases and 11 bases respectively, with 17 bases between them. Germline CDR1 SEHNR, CDR2 FQNEAQ (reference sequence). CDR3 length: 13 residues. The CDR3 here is CASSWESGASAFF. Written as DNA, the CDR3 is TGTGCCAGCAGCTGGGAGTCAGGGGCCTCCGCTTTCTTT.

With regard to this clonotype: A much larger clone lies one base from this, so it may be a read error. The CDR3 DNA sequence: TGTGCCAGCAGCGTAGGGGTGGACCCCTACGAGCAGTACTTC. Encoded protein: CASSVGVDPYEQYF. The J gene is TRBJ2-7, the V gene TRBV9; D ambiguous. V lost 0 bases and J lost 2, with 9 bases in between. Germline V CDR1 and CDR2: SGDLS, YYNGEE. The CDR3 covers 14 residues.